This TCR beta chain was documented in a study of shared clonotypes between healthy human individuals. Assay: immunoSEQ multiplex PCR; the TCRdb copy retains only in-frame clones and omits some. The sample has around 700,000 clones; 74% are singletons. General study points: Inspection by rarefaction showed sorted-subset sequencing to be incomplete despite large depth. Naive subsets generally had larger estimated richness than memory subsets.

The CDR3 has 13 residues. The ends lost 6 bases at V and 6 bases at J; junction bases unmatched: 4. The germline V gene has CDR1 SNHLY and CDR2 FYNNEI. This clone was detected a few times. Its antigen is undetermined. The split of CD4+ cells yielded CD45RA+ naive and CD45RA-negative memory subsets. This chain joins TRBV2 and TRBJ1-4, with 7 bases identical to TRBD1. Sequencing was carried out using memory CD4+ T cells sorted from blood. Subset given: CD45RA-negative fraction. This clonotype was obtained from a woman under 40 in good health. The CDR3 DNA follows: TGTGCCAGCAGCGGGACAGTGGATGAAAAACTGTTTTTT. It is translated as CASSGTVDEKLFF. The whole variable domain, filled in from reference TRBV2 and TRBJ1-4, reads EPEVTQTPSHQVTQMGQEVILRCVPISNHLYFYWYRQILGQKVEFLVSFYNNEISEKSEIFDDQFSVERPDGSNFTLKIRSTKLEDSAMYFCASSGTVDEKLFFGSGTQLSVL.